Shown below are 10 T cell receptor beta chains from a single sample sequenced in a study of blood T cell repertoires in COVID-19. TCRdb keeps only in-frame clones here, not all; method: immunoSEQ multiplex PCR. The table lists hundreds of thousands of clones, around 87% of them singletons. The sequenced material came from peripheral blood. All receptors derive from a woman in her forties or fifties with COVID-19, enrolled during active disease.

The chain is built from TRBV10-3 and TRBJ2-7; 7 bases are a match to TRBD2. Germline values: CDR1 ENHRY, CDR2 SYGVKD. The CDR3 covers 13 residues. The junction had 6 bases not matched to a gene; V was cut back by 10 bases and J by 0 bases. CDR3 amino acids: CATSGVHSYEQYF. CDR3 bases: TGTGCCACTAGCGGCGTACACTCCTACGAGCAGTACTTC.

The chain joins TRBV12-3 or TRBV12-4 to TRBJ2-5, with no clear D. CDR3 length equals 13 residues. V lost 6 bases, J lost 3 bases, and 11 bases lay in between. CDR3 amino acids: CASRYQREETQYF. The CDR3 DNA reads as TGTGCCAGCAGGTATCAAAGAGAAGAGACCCAGTACTTC.

Comments on this clone: This CDR3 is also generated by other DNA sequences in the sample. The V gene is TRBV27, the J gene TRBJ1-3; D not certain. CDR3 size: 13 residues. The V and J ends lost 5 bases and 0 bases respectively, with 5 bases between them. Germline V CDR1 and CDR2: MNHEY, SMNVEV (reference sequence). CDR3 region: CASSPRSGNTIYF. The CDR3 nucleotides read TGTGCCAGCAGTCCTCGCTCTGGAAACACCATATATTTT.

The chain links TRBV4-3 to TRBJ2-5, with 10 bases identical to TRBD2. V shed 1 base, J shed 1 base, and the junction held 3 bases outside the gene matches. Germline lookup yields CDR1 LGHNA and CDR2 YSLEER. This CDR3 is built from 16 residues. The CDR3 bases are TGCGCCAGCAGCCAAGGACTAGCGGGTATCCAAGAGACCCAGTACTTC. It yields the protein CASSQGLAGIQETQYF.

The chain couples TRBV6-1 to TRBJ2-7; D call uncertain. The CDR3 sequence is 14 residues long. Trimming pared 2 bases from V and 2 bases from J, leaving 10 bases between. Germline CDR1 is MNHNS and CDR2 is SASEGT. The CDR3: CASSELGSTYEQYF. DNA of the CDR3: TGTGCCAGCAGTGAACTAGGAAGCACCTACGAGCAGTACTTC.

J is TRBJ2-2 and V is TRBV9; maybe TRBD2 (6 bases). Germline lookup yields CDR1 SGDLS and CDR2 YYNGEE. This CDR3 contains 16 residues. The V end was cut by 1 base, the J end by 4 bases, with 14 bases between. CDR3 protein: CASSVFSGVGTGELFF. CDR3 nucleotide sequence: TGTGCCAGCAGCGTATTTTCGGGAGTGGGCACCGGGGAGCTGTTTTTT.

The V and J genes are TRBV24-1 and TRBJ2-1; 8 bases match TRBD1. The CDR3 runs to 16 residues. Germline CDR1 is KGHDR and CDR2 is SFDVKD. J was trimmed by 1 base and V by 1 base; bases with no gene match: 2. CDR3 protein: CATSDFRGRSYNEQFF. The CDR3 region has the DNA TGTGCCACCAGTGATTTCAGGGGGCGGTCCTACAATGAGCAGTTCTTC.

The V gene is TRBV23-1, the J gene TRBJ2-7; 10 bases map to TRBD2. TRBV23-1 is marked as an open reading frame, function uncertain. The CDR3 is made up of 15 amino acids. After removal of 3 bases from V and 4 bases from J, the junction contained 6 bases not matched to a gene. CDR3 in amino acids: CASSHPGLAKYEQYF. CDR3 nucleotide sequence: TGCGCCAGCAGTCACCCGGGACTAGCGAAATACGAGCAGTACTTC.

The chain joins TRBV10-3 to TRBJ1-2; D unclear. The CDR3 extends over 13 amino acids. The V end lost 7 bases, the J end lost 1 base, and 10 bases lay between the germline ends. Germline CDR1 and CDR2: ENHRY and SYGVKD. CDR3 residues: CAITGSNNYGYTF. The CDR3 DNA reads as TGTGCCATCACCGGGTCGAATAACTATGGCTACACCTTC.

Written as DNA, the CDR3 is TGCGCCAGCAGCCCAGACATTTACTATGGCTACACCTTC. Translating it yields CASSPDIYYGYTF. This chain uses TRBV5-1 with TRBJ1-2; D remains ambiguous. V lost 4 bases and J lost 3, with 10 bases in between. Germline V lookup: CDR1 SGHRS, CDR2 YFSETQ. This CDR3 is built from 13 residues.